This entry lists 30 T cell receptor beta chains sequenced from one sample in a study of blood T cell repertoires in COVID-19. The data were produced by immunoSEQ multiplex PCR, yet TCRdb's version contains in-frame clones alone and is incomplete. The sample holds about 140,000 clones; around four fifths are singletons and the top ten take around 1.5%. Material for sequencing was peripheral blood. The source is a human donor in a cohort sampled during active COVID-19.

J is TRBJ2-2 and V is TRBV18; D not certain. CDR3 length: 13 amino acids. Germline lookup yields CDR1 KGHSH and CDR2 LQKENI. V lost 4 bases, J lost 2 bases, and 5 bases lay in between. CDR3 sequence: CASSLQNTGELFF. The CDR3 DNA reads as TGTGCCAGCTCACTACAAAACACCGGGGAGCTGTTTTTT. Looking up the rest from reference TRBV18 and TRBJ2-2 gives the full variable domain: NAGVMQNPRHLVRRRGQEARLRCSPMKGHSHVYWYRQLPEEGLKFMVYLQKENIIDESGMPKERFSAEFPKEGPSILRIQQVVRGDSAAYFCASSLQNTGELFFGEGSRLTVL.

This clone was picked up one time. The chain couples TRBV6-2 or TRBV6-3 to TRBJ2-6; maybe TRBD1 (6 bases). From germline, CDR1 is MNHEY and CDR2 SVGEGT. Trimming left V 2 bases short and J 0 bases short, with 14 bases between. CDR3 length: 18 residues. The CDR3 nucleotides are TGTGCCAGCAGTTACCCCACGTTGACAGGCTCTGGGGCCAACGTCCTGACTTTC. Translated: CASSYPTLTGSGANVLTF.

The genes are TRBV24-1 and TRBJ2-1; 10 nucleotides match TRBD1. Per germline, CDR1 KGHDR and CDR2 SFDVKD. Unmatched junction bases numbered 14, after V lost 5 bases and J lost 8 bases. CDR3 length: 17 amino acids. The CDR3 DNA reads as TGTGCCACCAGTGGTGATGCGCGTGACAGGGGGCAGTATGAGCAGTTCTTC. Amino acid sequence: CATSGDARDRGQYEQFF.

This chain connects TRBV11-2 to TRBJ1-2; D might be TRBD1 (5 bases). The germline gives CDR1 SGHAT, CDR2 FQNNGV. The CDR3 loop spans 13 amino acids. Between the trimmed V and J ends, which lost 4 bases and 4 bases, there was a span of 10 bases. CDR3 sequence (DNA): TGTGCCAGCAGCTCCGACAGATTCTATGGCTACACCTTC. Protein product: CASSSDRFYGYTF.

J is TRBJ2-1 and V is TRBV7-9; possible D gene TRBD2, 6 bases. The length of the CDR3 is 15 residues. Deletions cut 3 bases from V and 8 bases from J, with 17 bases between. Per germline, CDR1 SEHNR and CDR2 FQNEAQ (reference sequence). The CDR3 coding sequence is TGTGCCAGCAGCTTGGACGGCGGGAAGGGAGATGAGCAGTTCTTC. It specifies CASSLDGGKGDEQFF.

The rearrangement links TRBV27 to TRBJ1-4; the D gene is possibly TRBD1 (5 bases). The germline V and J ends were trimmed by 8 bases and 2 bases, with 12 bases remaining between them. The CDR3 spans 14 residues. Looked up from germline, CDR1 is MNHEY and CDR2 is SMNVEV (reference sequence). The CDR3 reads CASGSGSTNEKLFF. CDR3 bases: TGTGCCAGCGGCTCAGGGTCTACTAATGAAAAACTGTTTTTT. The whole variable domain, filled in from reference TRBV27 and TRBJ1-4, reads EAQVTQNPRYLITVTGKKLTVTCSQNMNHEYMSWYRQDPGLGLRQIYYSMNVEVTDKGDVPEGYKVSRKEKRNFPLILESPSPNQTSLYFCASGSGSTNEKLFFGSGTQLSVL.

In this sample, this clone turned up a few times. The V call is TRBV7-2, the J call TRBJ2-7, with 8 bases identical to TRBD1. Per germline, CDR1 SGHTA and CDR2 FQGNSA. V lost 5 bases and J lost 3; bases outside the gene matches: 9. The CDR3 runs to 15 residues. The CDR3 region is CASSPSTGEYYEQYF. DNA for the CDR3: TGTGCCAGCAGCCCTTCGACAGGGGAATACTACGAGCAGTACTTC.

Details on this clone: Because the CDR3's place on the DNA is in doubt, the DNA is left out and the CDR3 is given as listed by TCRdb. The V and J genes are TRBV27 and TRBJ1-1; the tabulated D call, TRBD1, remains unverified against the DNA. The CDR3 has 15 amino acids, counting both end residues. Germline CDR1 is MNHEY and CDR2 is SMNVEV (reference sequence). CDR3 in amino acids: CASSSSTGIETEAFF.

The sample holds one count of this clone. The J gene is TRBJ2-7, the V gene TRBV12-3 or TRBV12-4; TRBD1 might be the D (6 bases). Trimming left V 5 bases short and J 7 bases short, with 9 bases between. This CDR3 spans 11 amino acids. CDR3 coding DNA: TGTGCCAGCAGTAGCAGGGGTGAGCAGTACTTC. It yields the protein CASSSRGEQYF.

V gene TRBV15 combines with J gene TRBJ1-4; D ambiguous. V lost 0 bases to trimming and J lost 2 bases, with 7 bases between them. This CDR3 is 15 amino acids long. Germline V lookup: CDR1 LNHNV, CDR2 YYDKDF (reference sequence). CDR3 amino acids: CATSRDQLTNEKLFF. The CDR3 DNA reads TGTGCCACCAGCAGAGATCAATTGACTAATGAAAAACTGTTTTTT.

The chain joins TRBV9 to TRBJ2-5; TRBD2 might be the D (5 bases). Trimming stripped 0 bases from V and 4 bases from J, with 13 bases between. This CDR3 has 15 amino acids. From germline, CDR1 is SGDLS and CDR2 YYNGEE. This chain's CDR3 is CASSVVGLKGETQYF. DNA of the CDR3: TGTGCCAGCAGCGTAGTAGGACTCAAAGGAGAGACCCAGTACTTC. Using reference TRBV9 and TRBJ2-5 for the parts outside the CDR3, the full variable domain is DSGVTQTPKHLITATGQRVTLRCSPRSGDLSVYWYQQSLDQGLQFLIQYYNGEERAKGNILERFSAQQFPDLHSELNLSSLELGDSALYFCASSVVGLKGETQYFGPGTRLLVL.

Note on this clone: At one boundary the junction diverges from the germline segment, which might be a read error. V is TRBV7-7 and J is TRBJ2-1; 8 bases map to TRBD2. CDR3 length equals 16 residues. Germline CDR1 is SSHAT and CDR2 is FNYEAQ (reference sequence). The CDR3 DNA follows: TGTGCTAGCAGTCAAACTAGCGGCAGCTCCTACAATGAGCAGTTCTTC. As protein: CASSQTSGSSYNEQFF.

This chain links TRBV2 with TRBJ1-1, with a weak D call TRBD1 (5 bases). V was pared by 6 bases and J by 8 bases, with 19 bases between. CDR1 is SNHLY, CDR2 FYNNEI, per germline. The CDR3 loop spans 14 amino acids. Here the CDR3 DNA reads TGTGCCAGCAGCCCCCGGGACTACCCCCGGGAAGCTTTCTTT. Translation gives CASSPRDYPREAFF.

V usage is TRBV10-3 and J usage is TRBJ2-3; 9 bases fit TRBD2. CDR1 is ENHRY and CDR2 is SYGVKD in the germline V gene. This CDR3 has 14 amino acids. V shed 4 bases and J 6 bases; nucleotides not matched to a gene: 5. The DNA of the CDR3 is TGTGCCATCAGTGTGGCGGGAGGGCCCGATACGCAGTATTTT. Protein sequence: CAISVAGGPDTQYF.

The genes are TRBV5-1 and TRBJ2-5; weak D call: TRBD2 (6 bases). Germline lookup yields CDR1 SGHRS and CDR2 YFSETQ. Trimming stripped 0 bases from V and 4 bases from J, with 16 bases between. This CDR3 has 16 residues. DNA for the CDR3: TGCGCCAGCAGCTTGGGAGGCGCCAGGAGGGGAGAGACCCAGTACTTC. It encodes CASSLGGARRGETQYF. The full variable domain, in which reference TRBV5-1 and TRBJ2-5 provide the parts outside the CDR3, is KAGVTQTPRYLIKTRGQQVTLSCSPISGHRSVSWYQQTPGQGLQFLFEYFSETQRNKGNFPGRFSGRQFSNSRSEMNVSTLELGDSALYLCASSLGGARRGETQYFGPGTRLLVL.

J is TRBJ1-1 and V is TRBV29-1; the match to TRBD1 covers 8 bases. Germline CDR1 SQVTM, CDR2 ANQGSEA. This CDR3 is built from 12 residues. The CDR3 reads CSYDRGPTEAFF. CDR3 in DNA: TGCAGTTATGACAGGGGACCTACTGAAGCTTTCTTT.

The sample holds a few counts of this clone. The rearrangement joins TRBV2 to TRBJ2-2; 10 nucleotides match TRBD2. The length of the CDR3 is 15 residues. With V trimmed by 8 bases and J by 5 bases, 8 bases remained unmatched. Germline-derived CDR1 and CDR2 are SNHLY and FYNNEI. DNA of the CDR3: TGTGCCAGCGGAGCGGGAGGGCAGTGGACCGGGGAGCTGTTTTTT. Translation: CASGAGGQWTGELFF.

V gene TRBV5-8 combines with J gene TRBJ1-2, with D uncertain. Germline assignment: CDR1 SGHTS and CDR2 YDEGEE. V dropped 3 bases and J dropped 8 bases, with 8 bases sitting between them. This CDR3 is 11 amino acids long. The CDR3 DNA reads as TGTGCCAGCAGCTCCGGTGTGGGCTACACCTTC. Its protein is CASSSGVGYTF.

This chain links TRBV6-5 with TRBJ1-1; D might be TRBD1 (6 bases). Trimming took 5 bases from V and 5 from J, leaving 18 bases between them. This CDR3 has 15 residues. Looked up from germline, CDR1 is MNHEY and CDR2 is SVGAGI. CDR3 bases: TGTGCCAGCAGTCGCGGACAGTGGGGGTATACTGAAGCTTTCTTT. Amino acids: CASSRGQWGYTEAFF.

The chain joins TRBV5-1 to TRBJ2-4; TRBD1 might be the D (6 bases). Trimming removed 0 bases at V and 6 bases at J, with 13 bases between. The CDR3 extends over 15 amino acids. The germline CDR1 and CDR2 sequences are SGHRS and YFSETQ. CDR3 amino acids: CASSLGTGTPNIQYF. The CDR3 bases are TGCGCCAGCAGCTTGGGAACGGGGACACCAAACATTCAGTACTTC.

This chain connects TRBV19 to TRBJ1-5, with TRBD1 identical over 7 bases. The CDR3 totals 16 residues. CDR1 is LNHDA and CDR2 is SQIVND in the germline V gene (reference sequence). Unmatched junction bases numbered 10, after V lost 4 bases and J lost 4 bases. The CDR3 loop is CASSTSGTATNQPQHF. The CDR3 nucleotides are TGTGCCAGTAGTACGTCGGGGACAGCCACTAATCAGCCCCAGCATTTT.

This chain joins TRBV27 and TRBJ2-7; D might be TRBD1 (7 bases). V lost 5 bases and J lost 2, with 16 bases in between. Germline loops: CDR1 MNHEY, CDR2 SMNVEV (reference sequence). The CDR3 loop spans 15 amino acids. Here the CDR3 reads CASSPVQGTPYEQYF. DNA of the CDR3: TGTGCCAGCAGTCCCGTACAGGGGACTCCCTACGAGCAGTACTTC.

This clone was counted once. The rearrangement uses TRBV28 and TRBJ2-1; the D gene is possibly TRBD2 (6 bases). Germline lookup yields CDR1 MDHEN and CDR2 SYDVKM. This CDR3 has 17 residues. The V gene lost 3 bases and the J gene lost 7 bases, with 22 bases spanning the gap. The CDR3 loop is CASSFLTSGRQGNEQFF. CDR3 in DNA: TGTGCCAGCAGTTTCCTGACTAGTGGGAGGCAAGGGAATGAGCAGTTCTTC.

This chain uses TRBV27 with TRBJ2-7; D may be TRBD1 (6 bases). The CDR3 sequence is 15 residues long. The germline V gene encodes CDR1 MNHEY and CDR2 SMNVEV (reference sequence). V was trimmed by 5 bases and J by 0 bases, leaving 14 bases between them. CDR3 nucleotide sequence: TGTGCCAGCAGTCCCCACCGACAGGTCTCCTACGAGCAGTACTTC. It specifies CASSPHRQVSYEQYF.

The CDR3 spells CASSPAEEGGLREQYF. The DNA for the CDR3 is TGCGCCAGCAGCCCGGCCGAGGAGGGAGGGTTGAGGGAGCAGTACTTC. The V and J genes are TRBV4-1 and TRBJ2-7; 7 bases are a match to TRBD2. Germline trimming cut 4 bases from V and 7 bases from J; bases unmatched to any gene: 16. From germline, CDR1 is MGHRA and CDR2 YSYEKL. The CDR3 covers 16 residues.

CDR3 bases: TGCGCCAGCAGCCAAGATTTGGAGAGATACAATGAGCAGTTCTTC. Protein sequence: CASSQDLERYNEQFF. The chain is built from TRBV4-3 and TRBJ2-1; D uncertain. The CDR3 runs to 15 residues. V was trimmed by 0 bases and J by 4 bases, leaving 10 bases between them. The germline CDR1 and CDR2 sequences are LGHNA and YSLEER.

The chain has TRBV5-6 and TRBJ1-6, with a possible D match to TRBD1 (5 bases). Germline V gene data show CDR1 as SGHDT and CDR2 as YYEEEE. The CDR3 runs to 16 residues. Trimming cost V 0 bases and J 1 base, with 8 bases left between them. DNA for the CDR3: TGTGCCAGCAGCTTGGGGGGGGTGTCCTATAATTCACCCCTCCACTTT. This gives the protein CASSLGGVSYNSPLHF.

In this sample, this clone turned up a few times. At one end, the junction sequence differs from germline, possibly due to a read error. The chain has TRBV7-7 and TRBJ1-1, with D unresolved. This CDR3 is 13 amino acids long. Germline CDR1 is SSHAT and CDR2 is FNYEAQ (reference sequence). As DNA, the CDR3 is TGTGCTAGCAGCTTAGACATGAACACTGAAGCTTTCTTT. This encodes CASSLDMNTEAFF.

This sequence joins TRBV6-5 and TRBJ2-4; 9 positions match TRBD1. The CDR3 has 14 residues. Germline loops: CDR1 MNHEY, CDR2 SVGAGI. Trimming at V came to 6 bases and at J to 7 bases, leaving 7 bases not matched to a gene. CDR3 amino acids: CASSRDRDRNIQYF. In DNA form, the CDR3 reads TGTGCCAGCAGCCGGGACAGGGATCGGAACATTCAGTACTTC.

This clone was counted only a few times. The chain recombines TRBV28 with TRBJ1-3; TRBD1 is a possible D gene (6 bases). The CDR3 sequence is 16 residues long. Germline CDR1 MDHEN, CDR2 SYDVKM. V lost 3 bases and J 0 bases, leaving 12 bases between the germline ends. The CDR3 sequence is CASSLPRGGSGNTIYF. The CDR3 DNA reads as TGTGCCAGCAGTTTGCCCCGAGGGGGCTCTGGAAACACCATATATTTT.